This T cell receptor beta chain came from a study of shared clonotypes between healthy human individuals. As for the study in general: Three men and two women, aged 18 to 49, were donors. Study-wide points: Larger richness was generally estimated for naive than memory subsets. Rarefaction analysis demonstrated incomplete sorted-subset sequencing notwithstanding large depth.

The V gene lost 5 bases and the J gene lost 8 bases, with 9 bases spanning the gap. CDR3 length: 11 amino acids. The germline CDR1 and CDR2 sequences are MDHEN and SYDVKM. CD45RO negativity and positive selection for CCR7 defined naive CD8 cells, a population that excluded terminally differentiated effector memory CD45RA+ cells. TCRdb's copy holds only in-frame clones and misses some; the assay was immunoSEQ multiplex PCR. There are around 560,000 clones in the sample; about 95% occur only once, and 0.11% lies in the top ten. This clone showed up just a few times. Its antigen is unidentified. Other DNA sequences from this sample encode an identical CDR3 as well.

The sequence derives from a woman aged 25 to 45 in good health. Material for sequencing was naive CD8+ T cells sorted from blood. This chain links TRBV28 with TRBJ1-2; no definite D call. The CDR3 loop reads CASSPGGGYTF. CDR3 nucleotide sequence: TGTGCCAGCAGTCCTGGCGGGGGCTACACCTTC.